Listed below are T cell receptor beta chains from one sample, sequenced in a study of vaccination effects on CD4 cells after COVID-19. Their cognate antigens are unknown. Using immunoSEQ multiplex PCR, the repertoire was profiled, and TCRdb retains in-frame clones only, with some absent. The table shows some 22,000 clones, with approximately 76% occurring only once. The input for sequencing was CD4+ T cells from PBMCs cultured with HCoV-229E spike peptides, taken after COVID-19 vaccination. Receptors were obtained from a human donor who received a COVID-19 vaccine. Each CDR3 is given with its conserved first and last residue. D genes are given only for firm matches. A row's size may be missing; if present it is once, few, many or a size class.

V gene	D gene	J gene	clone size	CDR3 protein	CDR3 DNA
TRBV12-5	-	TRBJ2-3	few	CASGAGARTDTQYF	TGTGCTAGTGGGGCAGGGGCTAGGACAGATACGCAGTATTTT
TRBV24-1	-	TRBJ2-2	-	CATSGGKMATANTGELFF	TGTGCCACCAGTGGTGGAAAAATGGCAACCGCGAACACCGGGGAGCTGTTTTTT
TRBV3-1/TRBV3-2	TRBD2	TRBJ2-1	-	CASSQVRTSGSSEQFF	TGTGCCAGCAGCCAAGTGAGGACTAGCGGGAGTTCTGAGCAGTTCTTC
TRBV12-3/TRBV12-4	-	TRBJ1-2	few	CASRIEDYGYTF	TGTGCCAGCAGGATAGAGGACTATGGCTACACCTTC
TRBV5-1	TRBD1	TRBJ1-1	-	CASSVTGRAFF	TGCGCCAGCAGCGTGACAGGGAGGGCTTTCTTT
TRBV5-4	TRBD1	TRBJ2-2	-	CASSLGQGAGSGELFF	TGTGCCAGCAGCTTAGGACAGGGGGCGGGAAGCGGGGAGCTGTTTTTT
TRBV4-1	-	TRBJ1-1	-	CASSQGPFGENTEAFF	TGCGCCAGCAGCCAAGGGCCCTTCGGGGAGAACACTGAAGCTTTCTTT
TRBV12-3/TRBV12-4	-	TRBJ2-4	-	CASSLRGDIQYF	TGTGCCAGCAGTTTAAGGGGTGACATTCAGTACTTC
TRBV2	-	TRBJ2-2	-	CASRATSFGELFF	TGTGCCAGCAGAGCCACTAGCTTCGGGGAGCTGTTTTTT
TRBV29-1	TRBD1	TRBJ2-1	-	CSVPGQVLSGEQFF	TGCAGCGTCCCGGGACAGGTACTCTCCGGGGAGCAGTTCTTC
TRBV7-8	-	TRBJ1-5	-	CASSIDRLSNQPQHF	TGTGCCAGCAGCATTGACAGGTTAAGCAATCAGCCCCAGCATTTT
TRBV5-1	TRBD2	TRBJ2-1	-	CASSPPKAGSEDEQFF	TGCGCCAGCAGCCCGCCAAAAGCGGGATCTGAAGATGAGCAGTTCTTC
TRBV4-1	TRBD1	TRBJ1-5	few	CASSLDRGGNQPQHF	TGCGCCAGCAGCCTCGACAGGGGGGGCAATCAGCCCCAGCATTTT
TRBV6-4	-	TRBJ1-2	-	CASSPMEGYGYTF	TGTGCCAGCAGTCCGATGGAGGGCTATGGCTACACCTTC
TRBV18	-	TRBJ1-3	-	CASSTTTDYSGNTIYF	TGTGCCAGCTCCACGACGACAGATTACTCTGGAAACACCATATATTTT